This T cell receptor (beta chain) was documented in a study of patients and donors after allogeneic stem cell transplantation. The germline V gene has CDR1 SGHVS and CDR2 FQNEAQ. CDR3 length equals 17 residues. Trimming took 3 bases from V and 2 from J; bases not matched to a gene: 9. TCRdb fed the RT-PCR reads into MiXCR, producing one record per CDR3 protein. The sample lists about a million distinct CDR3 sequences, approximately 18% seen once, with 6% in the top ten. This TCR came from a human donor who was either an allogeneic HSCT recipient or a stem cell or donor lymphocyte infusion donor (not recorded which). It is not recorded whose cells these are; they may come from a transplant donor. Sequenced input: blood, either unsorted or a sorted T cell fraction (not recorded which). The chain combines TRBV7-8 with TRBJ1-5, with 8 bases fitting TRBD1. CDR3 amino acids: CASSLGPGQGGNQPQHF. CDR3 DNA: TGTGCCAGCAGCTTGGGCCCCGGACAGGGTGGCAATCAGCCCCAGCATTTT.